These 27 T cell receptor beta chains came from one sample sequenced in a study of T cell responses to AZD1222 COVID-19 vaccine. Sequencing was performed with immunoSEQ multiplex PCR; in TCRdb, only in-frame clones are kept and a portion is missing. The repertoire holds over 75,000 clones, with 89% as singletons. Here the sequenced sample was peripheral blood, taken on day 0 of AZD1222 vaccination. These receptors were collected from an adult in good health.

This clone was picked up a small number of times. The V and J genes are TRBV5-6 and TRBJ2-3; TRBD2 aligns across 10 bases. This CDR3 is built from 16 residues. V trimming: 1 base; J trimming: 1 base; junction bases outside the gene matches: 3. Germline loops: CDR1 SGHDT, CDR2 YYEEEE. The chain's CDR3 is CASSLTSGIRTDTQYF. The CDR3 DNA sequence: TGTGCCAGCAGCTTGACTAGCGGGATCCGCACAGATACGCAGTATTTT.

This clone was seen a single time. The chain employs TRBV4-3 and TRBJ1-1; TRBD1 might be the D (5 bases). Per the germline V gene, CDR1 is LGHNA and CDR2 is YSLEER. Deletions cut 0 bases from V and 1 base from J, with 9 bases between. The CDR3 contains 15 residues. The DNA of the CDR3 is TGCGCCAGCAGCCAAGATCTGCAGGGGAACACTGAAGCTTTCTTT. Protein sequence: CASSQDLQGNTEAFF.

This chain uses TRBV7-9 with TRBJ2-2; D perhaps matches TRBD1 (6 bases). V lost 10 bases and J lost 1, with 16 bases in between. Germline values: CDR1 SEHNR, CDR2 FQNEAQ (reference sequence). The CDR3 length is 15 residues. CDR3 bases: TGTGCCACCTCCCCCCCGGGACAGAACACCGGGGAGCTGTTTTTT. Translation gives CATSPPGQNTGELFF.

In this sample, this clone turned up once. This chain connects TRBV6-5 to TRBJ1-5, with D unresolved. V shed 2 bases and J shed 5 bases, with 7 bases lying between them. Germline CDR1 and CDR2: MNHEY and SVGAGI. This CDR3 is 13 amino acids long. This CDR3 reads CASSYDAYQPQHF. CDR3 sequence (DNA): TGTGCCAGCAGTTACGACGCCTATCAGCCCCAGCATTTT.

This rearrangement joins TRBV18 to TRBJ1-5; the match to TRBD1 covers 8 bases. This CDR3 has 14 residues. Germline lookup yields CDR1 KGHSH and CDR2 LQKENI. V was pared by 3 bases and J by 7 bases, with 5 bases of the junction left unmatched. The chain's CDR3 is CASSPDRGAQPQHF. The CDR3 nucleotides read TGTGCCAGCTCACCCGACAGGGGCGCCCAGCCCCAGCATTTT.

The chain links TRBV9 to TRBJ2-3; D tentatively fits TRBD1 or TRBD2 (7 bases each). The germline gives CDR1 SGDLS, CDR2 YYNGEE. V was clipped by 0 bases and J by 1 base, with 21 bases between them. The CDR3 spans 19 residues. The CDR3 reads CASSVGGRGLAEGTDTQYF. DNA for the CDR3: TGTGCCAGCAGCGTAGGGGGTAGGGGGCTAGCGGAAGGCACAGATACGCAGTATTTT.

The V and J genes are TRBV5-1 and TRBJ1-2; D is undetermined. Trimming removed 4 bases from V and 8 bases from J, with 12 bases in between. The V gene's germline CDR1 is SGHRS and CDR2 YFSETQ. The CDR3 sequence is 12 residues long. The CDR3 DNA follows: TGCGCCAGCAGCACGGGGTCTAGGGGCTACACCTTC. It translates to CASSTGSRGYTF. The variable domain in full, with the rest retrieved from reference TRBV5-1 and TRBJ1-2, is KAGVTQTPRYLIKTRGQQVTLSCSPISGHRSVSWYQQTPGQGLQFLFEYFSETQRNKGNFPGRFSGRQFSNSRSEMNVSTLELGDSALYLCASSTGSRGYTFGSGTRLTVV.

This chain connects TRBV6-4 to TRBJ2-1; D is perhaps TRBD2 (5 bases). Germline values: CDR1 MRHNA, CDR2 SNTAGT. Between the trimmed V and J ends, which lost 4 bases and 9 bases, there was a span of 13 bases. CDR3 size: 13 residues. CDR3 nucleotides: TGTGCCAGCAGTGGCCTAGGTAGCGTTGAGCAGTTCTTC. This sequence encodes CASSGLGSVEQFF.

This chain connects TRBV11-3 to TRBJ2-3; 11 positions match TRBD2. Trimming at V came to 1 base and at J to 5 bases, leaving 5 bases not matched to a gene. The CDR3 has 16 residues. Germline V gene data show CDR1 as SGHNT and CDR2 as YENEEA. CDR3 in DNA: TGTGCCAGCAGCTTAGGTGTTGGGACTAGCGGAGATACGCAGTATTTT. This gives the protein CASSLGVGTSGDTQYF.

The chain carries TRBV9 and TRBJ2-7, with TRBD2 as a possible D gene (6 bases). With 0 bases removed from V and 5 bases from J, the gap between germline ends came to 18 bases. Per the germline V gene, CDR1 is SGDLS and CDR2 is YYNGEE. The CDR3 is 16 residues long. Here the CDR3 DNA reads TGTGCCAGCAGCGTAGCCGGGACTCACACGGGCAACGAGCAGTACTTC. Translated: CASSVAGTHTGNEQYF.

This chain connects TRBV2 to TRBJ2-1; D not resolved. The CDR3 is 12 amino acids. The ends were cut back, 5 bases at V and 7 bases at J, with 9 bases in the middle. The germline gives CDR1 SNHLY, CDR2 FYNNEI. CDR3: CASSKLRNEQFF. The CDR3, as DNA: TGTGCCAGCAGTAAACTCCGTAATGAGCAGTTCTTC. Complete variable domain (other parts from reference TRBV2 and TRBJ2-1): EPEVTQTPSHQVTQMGQEVILRCVPISNHLYFYWYRQILGQKVEFLVSFYNNEISEKSEIFDDQFSVERPDGSNFTLKIRSTKLEDSAMYFCASSKLRNEQFFGPGTRLTVL.

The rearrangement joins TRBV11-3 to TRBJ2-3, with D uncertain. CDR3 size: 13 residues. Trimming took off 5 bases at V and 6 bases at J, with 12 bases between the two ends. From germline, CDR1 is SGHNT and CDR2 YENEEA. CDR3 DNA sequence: TGTGCCAGCAGCCCCACGCAGTGGGATACGCAGTATTTT. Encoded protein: CASSPTQWDTQYF.

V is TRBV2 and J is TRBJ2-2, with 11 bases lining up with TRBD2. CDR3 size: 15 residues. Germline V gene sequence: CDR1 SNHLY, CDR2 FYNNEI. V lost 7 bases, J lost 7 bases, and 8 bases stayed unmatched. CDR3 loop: CASTVIAGGLGELFF. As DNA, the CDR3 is TGTGCCAGCACCGTTATAGCGGGGGGGCTCGGGGAGCTGTTTTTT.

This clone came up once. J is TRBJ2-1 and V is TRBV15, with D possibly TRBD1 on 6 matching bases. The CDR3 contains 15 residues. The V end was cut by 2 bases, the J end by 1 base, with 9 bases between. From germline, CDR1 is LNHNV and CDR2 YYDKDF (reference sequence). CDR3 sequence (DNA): TGTGCCACCAGCAGAAATAGGGGGTCCTACAATGAGCAGTTCTTC. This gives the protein CATSRNRGSYNEQFF.

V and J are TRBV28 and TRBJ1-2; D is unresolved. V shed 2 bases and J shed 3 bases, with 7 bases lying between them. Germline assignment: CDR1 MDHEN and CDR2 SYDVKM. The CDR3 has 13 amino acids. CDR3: CASSLQADYGYTF. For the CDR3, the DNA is TGTGCCAGCAGTTTACAGGCCGACTATGGCTACACCTTC.

For the CDR3, the DNA is TGTGCCAGCAGTTACCTGCCGGGTATTAACACTGAAGCTTTCTTT. Translation: CASSYLPGINTEAFF. The chain is built from TRBV6-2 or TRBV6-3 and TRBJ1-1; D unresolved. V was trimmed by 2 bases and J by 2 bases, leaving 12 bases between them. CDR1 and CDR2 from the germline V gene are MNHEY and SVGEGT. This CDR3 region has 15 residues.

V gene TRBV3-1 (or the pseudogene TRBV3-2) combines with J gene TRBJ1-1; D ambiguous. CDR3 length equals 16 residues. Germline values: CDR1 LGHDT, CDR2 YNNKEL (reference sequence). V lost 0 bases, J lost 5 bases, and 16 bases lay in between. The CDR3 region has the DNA TGTGCCAGCAGCCAAGAGGGGAAAATACTGGGGACTGAAGCTTTCTTT. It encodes CASSQEGKILGTEAFF.

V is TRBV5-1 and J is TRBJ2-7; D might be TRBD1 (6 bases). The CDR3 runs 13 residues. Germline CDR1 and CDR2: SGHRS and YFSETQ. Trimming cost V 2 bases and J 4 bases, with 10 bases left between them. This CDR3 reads CASSLQGQYEQYF. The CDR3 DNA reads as TGCGCCAGCAGCTTACAGGGTCAGTACGAGCAGTACTTC. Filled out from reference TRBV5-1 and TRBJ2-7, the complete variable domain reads KAGVTQTPRYLIKTRGQQVTLSCSPISGHRSVSWYQQTPGQGLQFLFEYFSETQRNKGNFPGRFSGRQFSNSRSEMNVSTLELGDSALYLCASSLQGQYEQYFGPGTRLTVT.

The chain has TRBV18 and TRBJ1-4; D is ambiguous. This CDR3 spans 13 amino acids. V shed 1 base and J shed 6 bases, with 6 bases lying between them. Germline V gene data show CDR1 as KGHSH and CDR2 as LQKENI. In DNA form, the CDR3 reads TGTGCCAGCTCACCACAGGAAGATGAAAAACTGTTTTTT. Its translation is CASSPQEDEKLFF.

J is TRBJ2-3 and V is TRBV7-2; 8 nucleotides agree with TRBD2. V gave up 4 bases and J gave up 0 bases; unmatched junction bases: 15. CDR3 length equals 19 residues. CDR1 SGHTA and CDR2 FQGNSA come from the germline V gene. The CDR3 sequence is CASSSPTLAAGTSTDTQYF. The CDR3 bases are TGTGCCAGCAGCTCCCCCACACTAGCGGCTGGCACTAGCACAGATACGCAGTATTTT.

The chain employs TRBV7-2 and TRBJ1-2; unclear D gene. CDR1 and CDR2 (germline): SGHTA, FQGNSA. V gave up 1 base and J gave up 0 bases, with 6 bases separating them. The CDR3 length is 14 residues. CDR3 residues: CASSLVQTNYGYTF. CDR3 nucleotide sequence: TGTGCCAGCAGCTTAGTCCAGACTAACTATGGCTACACCTTC. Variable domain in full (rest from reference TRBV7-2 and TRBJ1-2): GAGVSQSPSNKVTEKGKDVELRCDPISGHTALYWYRQSLGQGLEFLIYFQGNSAPDKSGLPSDRFSAERTGGSVSTLTIQRTQQEDSAVYLCASSLVQTNYGYTFGSGTRLTVV.

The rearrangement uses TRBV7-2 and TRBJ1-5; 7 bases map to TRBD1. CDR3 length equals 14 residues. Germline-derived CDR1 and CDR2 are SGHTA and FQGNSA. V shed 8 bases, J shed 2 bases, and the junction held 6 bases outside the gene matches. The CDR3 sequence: CASDQGGGNQPQHF. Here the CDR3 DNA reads TGTGCCAGCGACCAGGGGGGAGGCAATCAGCCCCAGCATTTT.

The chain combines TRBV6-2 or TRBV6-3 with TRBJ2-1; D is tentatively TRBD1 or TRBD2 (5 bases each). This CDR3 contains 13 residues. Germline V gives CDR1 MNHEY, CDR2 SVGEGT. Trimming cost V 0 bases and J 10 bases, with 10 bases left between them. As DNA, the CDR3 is TGTGCCAGCAGTTACTCCGAGGGGACCGAGCAGTTCTTC. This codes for CASSYSEGTEQFF.

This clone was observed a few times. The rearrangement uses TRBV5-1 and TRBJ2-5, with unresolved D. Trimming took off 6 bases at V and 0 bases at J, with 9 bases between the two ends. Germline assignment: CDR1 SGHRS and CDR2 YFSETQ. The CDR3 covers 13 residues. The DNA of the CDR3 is TGCGCCAGCAAGTCCGGTGACCAAGAGACCCAGTACTTC. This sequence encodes CASKSGDQETQYF.

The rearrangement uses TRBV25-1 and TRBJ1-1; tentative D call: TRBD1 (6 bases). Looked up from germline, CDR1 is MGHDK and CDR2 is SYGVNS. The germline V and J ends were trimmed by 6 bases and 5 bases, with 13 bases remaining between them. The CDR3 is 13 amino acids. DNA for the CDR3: TGTGCCAGCAGAAGGGGGGACGTTACTGAAGCTTTCTTT. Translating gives CASRRGDVTEAFF.

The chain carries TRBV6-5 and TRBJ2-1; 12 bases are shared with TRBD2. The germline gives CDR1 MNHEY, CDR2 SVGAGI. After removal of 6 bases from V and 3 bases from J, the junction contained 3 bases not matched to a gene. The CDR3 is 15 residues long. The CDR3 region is CASSPTSGSYNEQFF. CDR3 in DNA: TGTGCCAGCAGCCCGACTAGCGGGAGCTACAATGAGCAGTTCTTC.

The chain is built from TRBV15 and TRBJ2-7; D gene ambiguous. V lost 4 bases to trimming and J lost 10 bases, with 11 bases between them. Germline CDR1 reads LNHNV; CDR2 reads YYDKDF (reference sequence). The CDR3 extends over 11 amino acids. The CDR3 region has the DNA TGTGCCACCAGCAACGCACGGCTCCAGTACTTC. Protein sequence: CATSNARLQYF.